The T cell receptor beta chain described here comes from a study of radiotherapy plus CTLA-4 blockade in lung cancer (dated by TCRdb to the late 2010s). For the wider study: Objective responses were observed in 18% of enrolled patients, and disease control was achieved in 31%. Results and caveats for the whole study, not just this receptor: Increased serum interferon-beta after radiation, together with early dynamic changes in blood T cell clones, were reported to be the strongest predictors of response. After treatment with radiotherapy and ipilimumab, TCR clones that originated in tumors expanded in peripheral blood.

Focal radiation therapy combined with CTLA-4 blockade (ipilimumab) was tested in patients with chemo-refractory metastatic non-small-cell lung cancer. In regard to this clone: No antigen is known for it. Per-base qualities were not stored, and no clone one base away is much larger.

Receptors were amplified or captured by the immunoSEQ multiplex PCR assay. The table was pulled from immuneACCESS by TCRdb, which kept in-frame rearrangements only. Such tables lose some clones; where checked, under half of the loss comes from unresolved V genes, and the rest has no known cause. The sample data list roughly 73,000 clones, and around 90% of these were observed just once. The ten largest clones add up to 40% of the sample. The source is a human donor with non-small cell lung cancer that progressed on radiotherapy plus ipilimumab. Sample: peripheral blood, taken from a patient treated with radiotherapy plus ipilimumab.

The CDR3 amino acid sequence is: CASSRLNTGELFF. The DNA sequence reads TGTGCCAGCAGTAGACTTAACACCGGGGAGCTGTTTTTT. The chain employs TRBV6-6 and TRBJ2-2, with the D gene not clear enough to name. V and J lose 5 bases and 2 bases, and a span of 6 bases separates them. The germline V gene (reference sequence) specifies MNHNY as CDR1 and SVGAGI as CDR2. From its cysteine to its phenylalanine, the CDR3 spans 13 amino acids. Only the CDR3 DNA is retained, 39 bases long and in frame from the first base.